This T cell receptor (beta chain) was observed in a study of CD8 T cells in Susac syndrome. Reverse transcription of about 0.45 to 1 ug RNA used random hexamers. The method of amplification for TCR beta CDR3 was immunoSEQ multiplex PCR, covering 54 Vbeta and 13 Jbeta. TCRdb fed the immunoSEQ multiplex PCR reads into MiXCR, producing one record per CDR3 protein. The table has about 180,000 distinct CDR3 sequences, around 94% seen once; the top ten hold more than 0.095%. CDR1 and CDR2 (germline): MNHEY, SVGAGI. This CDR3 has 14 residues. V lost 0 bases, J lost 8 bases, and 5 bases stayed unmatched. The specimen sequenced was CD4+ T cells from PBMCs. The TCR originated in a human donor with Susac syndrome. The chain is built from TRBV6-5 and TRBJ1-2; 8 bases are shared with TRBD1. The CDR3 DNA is TGTGCCAGCAGTTACTCGGGGACAGGTTGGGGCTACACCTTC. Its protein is CASSYSGTGWGYTF.